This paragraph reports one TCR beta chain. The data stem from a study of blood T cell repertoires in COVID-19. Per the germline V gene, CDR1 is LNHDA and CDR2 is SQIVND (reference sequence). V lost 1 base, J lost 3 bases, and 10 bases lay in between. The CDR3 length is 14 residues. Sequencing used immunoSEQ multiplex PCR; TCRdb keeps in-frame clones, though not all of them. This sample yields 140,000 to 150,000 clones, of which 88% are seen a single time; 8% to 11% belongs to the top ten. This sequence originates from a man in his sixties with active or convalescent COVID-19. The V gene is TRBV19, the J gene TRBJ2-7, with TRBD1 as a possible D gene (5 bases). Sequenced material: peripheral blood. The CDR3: CASSIGGTGYEQYF. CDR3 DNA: TGTGCCAGTAGTATAGGGGGCACTGGCTACGAGCAGTACTTC.